The clone carrying this T cell receptor (beta chain) has just a few counts. What was sequenced were expressed TCRB transcripts, since all of the isolated RNA had been reverse transcribed. This table comes from immunoSEQ multiplex PCR, and its TCRdb copy is limited to in-frame clones, with some not included. The sample has 350,000 to 450,000 clones, about 14% seen once; the top ten hold under 0.02%. The germline gives CDR1 MDHEN, CDR2 SYDVKM. CDR3 length: 15 amino acids. The V end was cut by 7 bases, the J end by 4 bases, with 20 bases between. These data belong to a study of beta chain features in type 1 diabetes.

The sequenced material came from naive CD4+ T cells from blood. The receptor was derived from a woman younger than 35 in good health. The chain couples TRBV28 to TRBJ2-7; weak D call: TRBD2 (6 bases). The CDR3 protein is CASNPSPGGVYEQYF. CDR3 DNA sequence: TGTGCCAGCAATCCCTCGCCCGGGGGAGTATACGAGCAGTACTTC.